A single sample is the source of the 21 T cell receptor beta chains below, sequenced in a study of T-cell reconstitution after alpha-beta-depleted transplantation in children. Unique molecular identifiers were incorporated into the prepared TCRbeta library. TCRdb redid the calling of the PCR reads with MiXCR, one entry per CDR3 protein. The data hold hundreds of thousands of distinct CDR3 sequences, with roughly 10% observed a single time. The material was PBMCs, obtained before TCRalphabeta/CD19-depleted stem cell transplant. Receptors originate from a child under 10 years old with inherited bone marrow failure, due to receive a stem cell transplant.

This chain uses TRBV5-1 with TRBJ1-6; D not certain. V was cut by 3 bases and J by 4 bases, with 11 bases left in between. The CDR3 extends over 15 amino acids. Germline CDR1 SGHRS, CDR2 YFSETQ. CDR3 protein: CASSSWTEYNSPLHF. CDR3 sequence (DNA): TGCGCCAGCAGCTCCTGGACGGAATATAATTCACCCCTCCACTTT. Combining the CDR3 with reference TRBV5-1 and TRBJ1-6 gives the whole variable domain KAGVTQTPRYLIKTRGQQVTLSCSPISGHRSVSWYQQTPGQGLQFLFEYFSETQRNKGNFPGRFSGRQFSNSRSEMNVSTLELGDSALYLCASSSWTEYNSPLHFGNGTRLTVT.

The rearrangement links TRBV6-5 to TRBJ1-5; possible D gene TRBD1, 6 bases. Germline CDR1 is MNHEY and CDR2 is SVGAGI. Trimming left V 2 bases short and J 3 bases short, with 8 bases between. The CDR3 sequence is 14 residues long. This chain's CDR3 is CASSYGQHNQPQHF. The CDR3 DNA is TGTGCCAGCAGTTACGGACAGCACAATCAGCCCCAGCATTTT.

This clonotype has ten or more counts. The rearrangement joins TRBV27 to TRBJ2-1; perhaps TRBD2 as D (6 bases). Germline V CDR1 and CDR2: MNHEY, SMNVEV (reference sequence). With 7 bases removed from V and 10 bases from J, the gap between germline ends came to 26 bases. This CDR3 comprises 16 residues. This chain's CDR3 is CASTFSPGTAHQEQFF. CDR3 in DNA: TGTGCCAGCACCTTTTCCCCTGGGACTGCGCATCAGGAGCAGTTCTTC.

J is TRBJ2-7 and V is TRBV28, with a possible D match to TRBD1 (5 bases). The CDR3 covers 18 residues. V lost 2 bases, J lost 0 bases, and 20 bases lay in between. Germline V lookup: CDR1 MDHEN, CDR2 SYDVKM. CDR3 amino acids: CASSLILTVRSLSYEQYF. In nucleotides, the CDR3 is TGTGCCAGCAGTTTAATCTTGACAGTAAGGTCCCTCTCCTACGAGCAGTACTTC.

This clonotype was seen repeatedly, ten times or more. V is TRBV6-1 and J is TRBJ1-3, with D possibly being TRBD1 (6 bases). Deletions cut 8 bases from V and 3 bases from J, with 17 bases between. The CDR3 runs 15 residues. The V gene's germline CDR1 is MNHNS and CDR2 SASEGT. CDR3 coding DNA: TGTGCCAGCCAAGTCGGGGGGCGCATTGGAAACACCATATATTTT. Protein product: CASQVGGRIGNTIYF.

This clonotype came up many times. The J gene is TRBJ2-1, the V gene TRBV20-1; 8 nucleotides match TRBD1. The CDR3 covers 12 residues. Germline CDR1 DFQATT, CDR2 SNEGSKA (reference sequence). With V trimmed by 6 bases and J by 3 bases, 1 base remained unmatched. The CDR3 nucleotides are TGCAGTGCCGGACAGGGCTACAATGAGCAGTTCTTC. It encodes CSAGQGYNEQFF.

This clonotype came up many times. The chain uses TRBV10-3 and TRBJ1-5; TRBD1 might be the D (5 bases). Trimming pared 3 bases from V and 5 bases from J, leaving 8 bases between. Looked up from germline, CDR1 is ENHRY and CDR2 is SYGVKD. The CDR3 runs 13 residues. The CDR3 is CAISEVGDQPQHF. The CDR3 region has the DNA TGTGCCATCAGTGAAGTGGGGGATCAGCCCCAGCATTTT.

This clonotype was counted at least ten times. J is TRBJ1-5 and V is TRBV12-3 or TRBV12-4, with D hard to call. CDR3 length equals 15 residues. V was clipped by 5 bases and J by 2 bases, with 13 bases between them. Here the CDR3 reads CASSPGEGGNQPQHF. The CDR3 nucleotides read TGTGCCAGCAGTCCCGGGGAGGGCGGCAATCAGCCCCAGCATTTT.

This clonotype was seen a handful of times. The chain joins TRBV19 to TRBJ2-1; unclear D gene. Trimming removed 3 bases from V and 0 bases from J, with 12 bases in between. The CDR3 contains 16 residues. CDR1 and CDR2 from the germline V gene are LNHDA and SQIVND (reference sequence). The CDR3 region has the DNA TGTGCCAGTAGTATCGATCAGTATTCCTCCTACAATGAGCAGTTCTTC. It is translated as CASSIDQYSSYNEQFF.

In this sample, this clonotype turned up a few times. The chain carries TRBV5-1 and TRBJ1-5; D not certain. Trimming left V 4 bases short and J 0 bases short, with 26 bases between. CDR1 and CDR2 (germline): SGHRS, YFSETQ. The CDR3 totals 20 residues. The CDR3, as DNA: TGCGCCAGCAGCCCGCCGGGTCCCCGAAGGGTGTCCCATAGCAATCAGCCCCAGCATTTT. This gives the protein CASSPPGPRRVSHSNQPQHF. The whole variable domain, filled in from reference TRBV5-1 and TRBJ1-5, reads KAGVTQTPRYLIKTRGQQVTLSCSPISGHRSVSWYQQTPGQGLQFLFEYFSETQRNKGNFPGRFSGRQFSNSRSEMNVSTLELGDSALYLCASSPPGPRRVSHSNQPQHFGDGTRLSIL.

This clonotype was counted between two and nine times. The rearrangement uses TRBV2 and TRBJ1-5; no clear D. Germline loops: CDR1 SNHLY, CDR2 FYNNEI. The CDR3 loop spans 16 amino acids. V lost 4 bases, J lost 0 bases, and 13 bases lay in between. In DNA, the CDR3 is TGTGCCAGCAGTGGTTACAATGGGGATAGCAATCAGCCCCAGCATTTT. It specifies CASSGYNGDSNQPQHF.

This clonotype was seen a few times. This chain links TRBV20-1 with TRBJ2-4; D is possibly TRBD1 (6 bases). V shed 6 bases and J shed 0 bases, with 9 bases lying between them. The CDR3 length is 13 residues. CDR1 is DFQATT, CDR2 SNEGSKA, per germline (reference sequence). CDR3 DNA: TGCAGTGCACAACAGGGAGCCAAAAACATTCAGTACTTC. Its translation is CSAQQGAKNIQYF.

This clonotype showed up many times. The chain links TRBV20-1 to TRBJ2-7; TRBD2 aligns across 9 bases. Trimming at V came to 6 bases and at J to 0 bases, leaving 3 bases not matched to a gene. The CDR3 has 13 residues. Germline lookup yields CDR1 DFQATT and CDR2 SNEGSKA (reference sequence). The CDR3 sequence: CSAIAGDSYEQYF. In DNA, the CDR3 is TGCAGTGCAATAGCGGGAGACTCCTACGAGCAGTACTTC.

This clonotype was observed at least ten times. V and J are TRBV12-3 or TRBV12-4 and TRBJ2-5; possibly TRBD2 for D (5 bases). This CDR3 is built from 14 residues. Trimming left V 6 bases short and J 4 bases short, with 15 bases between. As DNA, the CDR3 is TGTGCCAGCAGCCAACAACGCCGGGGAGAGACCCAGTACTTC. Translation: CASSQQRRGETQYF.

The table lists this clonotype with a count of one. Being one base from a much bigger clone, this may be a read error. Since no conserved phenylalanine or tryptophan closes the CDR3, a read error is the likely cause. The V gene is TRBV20-1, the J gene TRBJ2-1; weak D call: TRBD1 (6 bases). V was trimmed by 7 bases and J by 4 bases, leaving 17 bases between them. Looked up from germline, CDR1 is DFQATT and CDR2 is SNEGSKA (reference sequence). CDR3 size: 14 residues. The CDR3 DNA follows: TGCAGTGGATCGCCCGGGACACCTTACAATGAGCAGTTCTTG. It is translated as CSGSPGTPYNEQFL.

The chain combines TRBV12-3 or TRBV12-4 with TRBJ2-3; tentative D call: TRBD2 (5 bases). The ends were cut back, 1 base at V and 6 bases at J, with 11 bases in the middle. This CDR3 region has 14 residues. In DNA form, the CDR3 reads TGTGCCAGCAGTTTAGGGGGAGTTGGGGATACGCAGTATTTT. This sequence encodes CASSLGGVGDTQYF.

This clonotype occurred many times. This chain uses TRBV5-5 with TRBJ1-1; D is ambiguous. This CDR3 has 15 residues. V lost 1 base and J lost 1, with 11 bases in between. Germline V gene lookup returns CDR1 SGHKS and CDR2 YYEKEE (reference sequence). CDR3 nucleotide sequence: TGTGCCAGCAGCTTGTCTTATGCAGGGAACACTGAAGCTTTCTTT. It codes for CASSLSYAGNTEAFF. Full variable domain (outside the CDR3, taken from reference TRBV5-5 and TRBJ1-1): DAGVTQSPTHLIKTRGQQVTLRCSPISGHKSVSWYQQVLGQGPQFIFQYYEKEERGRGNFPDRFSARQFPNYSSELNVNALLLGDSALYLCASSLSYAGNTEAFFGQGTRLTVV.

The sample holds a few counts of this clonotype. The chain recombines TRBV12-3 or TRBV12-4 with TRBJ2-2; maybe TRBD1 (6 bases). Trimming removed 5 bases from V and 1 base from J, with 11 bases in between. CDR3 length equals 15 residues. The CDR3 coding sequence is TGTGCCAGCAGTGGCGACAGGTTGAACACCGGGGAGCTGTTTTTT. Encoded protein: CASSGDRLNTGELFF.

This clonotype was seen repeatedly, ten times or more. The V and J genes are TRBV19 and TRBJ2-7; 7 bases map to TRBD1. V dropped 3 bases and J dropped 4; count of bases not matched to a gene: 12. The germline V gene encodes CDR1 LNHDA and CDR2 SQIVND (reference sequence). The CDR3 is 16 amino acids. The CDR3 DNA reads as TGTGCCAGTAGTATTTTATTGGGGACAGCTTCATACGAGCAGTACTTC. Residues: CASSILLGTASYEQYF.

This clonotype occurred a few times. The chain uses TRBV5-1 and TRBJ2-5; TRBD2 agrees at 9 bases. This CDR3 region has 15 residues. J lost 2 bases, V lost 2 bases, and 4 bases had no gene match. Germline CDR1 is SGHRS and CDR2 is YFSETQ. Here the CDR3 DNA reads TGCGCCAGCAGCTTCCTAGCGGGACTACAAGAGACCCAGTACTTC. It codes for CASSFLAGLQETQYF.

This clonotype has ten or more counts. DNA for the CDR3: TGCGCCAGCAGCTGGGGGACAGGGGAGAATGAGCAGTTCTTC. Translated, it gives CASSWGTGENEQFF. V is TRBV5-1 and J is TRBJ2-1, with TRBD1 matching 10 bases. The germline V gene has CDR1 SGHRS and CDR2 YFSETQ. This CDR3 contains 14 residues. The junction had 4 bases not matched to a gene; V was cut back by 3 bases and J by 7 bases.